These 7 T cell receptor beta chains were all obtained from the same sample, sequenced in a study of type 1 and type 2 diabetes patients. PCR was run on genomic DNA. A primer set of 30 forward and 13 reverse primers amplified the CDR3. TCRdb re-called the multiplex PCR reads with MiXCR, one entry per CDR3 protein. The sample carries about 270,000 distinct CDR3 sequences, around 47% recorded once. Specimen: peripheral blood mononuclear cells (PBMCs). The source is a man younger than 35 with type 2 diabetes.

This clonotype was found a few times. DNA for the CDR3: TGTGCCACCAGTCTTGCCGGACAGCCGAACACCGGGGAGCTGTTTTTT. Its protein is CATSLAGQPNTGELFF. This chain links TRBV24-1 with TRBJ2-2; D possibly corresponds to TRBD1 (6 bases). The CDR3 loop spans 16 amino acids. Trimming pared 6 bases from V and 0 bases from J, leaving 13 bases between. From germline, CDR1 is KGHDR and CDR2 SFDVKD.

V usage is TRBV7-9 and J usage is TRBJ2-7, with D tentatively TRBD1 (5 bases). V lost 2 bases, J lost 3 bases, and 14 bases lay in between. The CDR3 sequence is 15 residues long. CDR1 is SEHNR, CDR2 FQNEAQ, per germline (reference sequence). CDR3: CASSLHTDRYYEQYF. The CDR3 DNA is TGTGCCAGCAGCTTACATACCGACAGATACTACGAGCAGTACTTC.

V usage is TRBV12-3 or TRBV12-4 and J usage is TRBJ2-7; TRBD2 agrees at 7 bases. After removal of 5 bases from V and 2 bases from J, the junction contained 6 bases not matched to a gene. The CDR3 runs to 14 residues. CDR3 region: CASSPLADAYEQYF. CDR3 DNA sequence: TGTGCCAGCAGTCCGCTAGCGGATGCCTACGAGCAGTACTTC.

J is TRBJ2-7 and V is TRBV28; TRBD1 matches at 9 bases. This CDR3 spans 13 amino acids. CDR1 MDHEN and CDR2 SYDVKM come from the germline V gene. The V segment lost 5 bases and the J segment 7 bases; nucleotides outside the gene matches: 6. CDR3 protein: CASSPDRGSEQYF. The CDR3 DNA sequence: TGTGCCAGCAGTCCGGACAGGGGCTCAGAGCAGTACTTC. Based on the CDR3 plus reference TRBV28 and TRBJ2-7, the full variable domain is DVKVTQSSRYLVKRTGEKVFLECVQDMDHENMFWYRQDPGLGLRLIYFSYDVKMKEKGDIPEGYSVSREKKERFSLILESASTNQTSMYLCASSPDRGSEQYFGPGTRLTVT.

The J gene is TRBJ2-7, the V gene TRBV15, with a weak D call TRBD2 (6 bases). The CDR3 sequence is 16 residues long. Germline loops: CDR1 LNHNV, CDR2 YYDKDF (reference sequence). Deletions cut 0 bases from V and 2 bases from J, with 14 bases between. CDR3 coding DNA: TGTGCCACCAGCAGAGATCCCGGGAGTTACCCCTACGAGCAGTACTTC. As protein: CATSRDPGSYPYEQYF.

V gene TRBV19 combines with J gene TRBJ2-3, with no clear D. This CDR3 has 13 residues. The germline V gene has CDR1 LNHDA and CDR2 SQIVND (reference sequence). Trimming removed 9 bases at V and 0 bases at J, with 10 bases between. The CDR3 coding sequence is TGTGCCAGCACTAAGGACAGCACAGATACGCAGTATTTT. The encoded protein is CASTKDSTDTQYF.

This clonotype came up a few times. The CDR3 DNA reads TGTGCCAGCAGCCAAGATCGATTCGCAGGGGAAAAACTGTTTTTT. This codes for CASSQDRFAGEKLFF. The chain combines TRBV14 with TRBJ1-4, with D possibly being TRBD1 (5 bases). The CDR3 is 15 residues long. The ends were cut back, 0 bases at V and 8 bases at J, with 13 bases in the middle. The germline V gene has CDR1 SGHDN and CDR2 FVKESK.